These 19 T cell receptor beta chains originate from one sample sequenced in a study of technical replicates of blood from several donors. This table comes from immunoSEQ multiplex PCR, and its TCRdb copy is limited to in-frame clones, with some not included. Of about 81,000 clones in the sample, around four fifths were seen once. The material sequenced was PBMCs. These receptors originate from a human donor in good health. Some clones in this sample may be carry-over from other donors' samples.

The chain combines TRBV19 with TRBJ1-5; 7 bases align to TRBD1. With V trimmed by 3 bases and J by 3 bases, 5 bases remained unmatched. The CDR3 is 15 amino acids. CDR1 and CDR2 from the germline V gene are LNHDA and SQIVND (reference sequence). CDR3 residues: CASSIWTGFNQPQHF. In nucleotides, the CDR3 is TGTGCCAGTAGTATCTGGACAGGTTTCAATCAGCCCCAGCATTTT. Full variable domain (rest looked up from reference TRBV19 and TRBJ1-5): DGGITQSPKYLFRKEGQNVTLSCEQNLNHDAMYWYRQDPGQGLRLIYYSQIVNDFQKGDIAEGYSVSREKKESFPLTVTSAQKNPTAFYLCASSIWTGFNQPQHFGDGTRLSIL.

The chain is built from TRBV7-2 and TRBJ2-3; TRBD2 agrees at 14 bases. Trimming at V came to 6 bases and at J to 4 bases, leaving 6 bases not matched to a gene. In germline, CDR1 is SGHTA, CDR2 FQGNSA. This CDR3 has 16 residues. The CDR3 spells CASRLLGLAGADTQYF. The CDR3 bases are TGTGCCAGCAGATTGTTGGGACTAGCGGGAGCAGATACGCAGTATTTT.

In this sample, this clone turned up a few times. The chain is built from TRBV28 and TRBJ1-1; possible D gene TRBD1, 5 bases. CDR1 is MDHEN and CDR2 is SYDVKM in the germline V gene. V was pared by 10 bases and J by 2 bases, with 17 bases between. The CDR3 is made up of 14 amino acids. The CDR3 protein is CATYTQTANTEAFF. The CDR3 DNA reads as TGTGCCACCTATACCCAGACAGCCAACACTGAAGCTTTCTTT.

V usage is TRBV4-1 and J usage is TRBJ2-2; 8 positions match TRBD2. Germline V gene data show CDR1 as MGHRA and CDR2 as YSYEKL. This CDR3 region has 17 residues. Trimming at V came to 0 bases and at J to 1 base, leaving 4 bases not matched to a gene. CDR3 sequence reads: CASSQDRAGVNTGELFF. The CDR3 DNA sequence: TGCGCCAGCAGCCAAGATCGAGCGGGAGTGAACACCGGGGAGCTGTTTTTT.

In this sample, this clone turned up a few times. The chain recombines TRBV30 with TRBJ1-5, with D tentatively TRBD1 (5 bases). The V gene lost 0 bases and the J gene lost 4 bases, with 13 bases spanning the gap. The germline V gene has CDR1 GTSNPN and CDR2 SVGIG (reference sequence). This CDR3 is 15 amino acids long. DNA for the CDR3: TGTGCCTGGAGTGTCGGAGAGGAGGGGAATCAGCCCCAGCATTTT. It specifies CAWSVGEEGNQPQHF.

The chain has TRBV7-2 and TRBJ2-1; D is possibly TRBD1 (5 bases). V was cut by 5 bases and J by 10 bases, with 9 bases left in between. The V gene's germline CDR1 is SGHTA and CDR2 FQGNSA. The length of the CDR3 is 11 residues. CDR3 sequence (DNA): TGTGCCAGCAGCCTACGACAGGAGCAGTTCTTC. This encodes CASSLRQEQFF.

This chain joins TRBV11-2 and TRBJ1-4, with TRBD1 as a possible D gene (5 bases). Between the trimmed V and J ends, which lost 6 bases and 8 bases, there was a span of 10 bases. The germline V gene encodes CDR1 SGHAT and CDR2 FQNNGV. This CDR3 is 12 amino acids long. This CDR3 is CASSRQFEKLFF. The CDR3, as DNA: TGTGCCAGCAGTCGACAGTTCGAAAAACTGTTTTTT.

About this clone itself: An end of the junction differs from the germline gene, which may be a read error. The chain carries TRBV4-2 and TRBJ2-1; 9 bases map to TRBD2. This CDR3 comprises 15 residues. CDR1 and CDR2 (germline): LGHNA, YNFKEQ. CDR3 amino acids: CASSQDGTSYHEQFF. Here the CDR3 DNA reads TGTGCCAGCAGCCAGGACGGGACTAGCTACCATGAGCAGTTCTTC.

V and J are TRBV29-1 and TRBJ1-2, with 7 bases identical to TRBD1. There are 13 residues in the CDR3. Germline CDR1 and CDR2: SQVTM and ANQGSEA. Unmatched junction bases numbered 12, after V lost 7 bases and J lost 7 bases. CDR3 coding DNA: TGCAGCGCCTGGGTCAAGGGGGACAGTGGCTACACCTTC. It specifies CSAWVKGDSGYTF.

The sample holds a few counts of this clone. The chain uses TRBV28 and TRBJ2-5, with 10 bases lining up with TRBD2. This CDR3 contains 15 residues. With V trimmed by 6 bases and J by 5 bases, 9 bases remained unmatched. Looked up from germline, CDR1 is MDHEN and CDR2 is SYDVKM. The CDR3 sequence is CASREPSGRGETQYF. CDR3 in DNA: TGTGCCAGCAGGGAACCTAGCGGGAGAGGGGAGACCCAGTACTTC.

This clone was seen a handful of times. This rearrangement joins TRBV7-9 to TRBJ2-1; D possibly corresponds to TRBD2 (6 bases). V was trimmed by 3 bases and J by 3 bases, leaving 18 bases between them. The CDR3 is 17 residues long. Germline CDR1 reads SEHNR; CDR2 reads FQNEAQ (reference sequence). The CDR3 DNA reads TGTGCCAGCAGCTTGGATGCCGGGACTGCTCTCTACAATGAGCAGTTCTTC. It yields the protein CASSLDAGTALYNEQFF.

J is TRBJ1-2 and V is TRBV5-4; D gene ambiguous. CDR1 and CDR2 (germline): SGHNT, YYREEE (reference sequence). The CDR3 loop spans 12 amino acids. V lost 5 bases and J 0 bases, leaving 5 bases between the germline ends. As DNA, the CDR3 is TGTGCCAGCAGGGGAGCTAACTATGGCTACACCTTC. Encoded protein: CASRGANYGYTF.

This rearrangement joins TRBV5-1 to TRBJ2-3; 14 positions agree with TRBD2. V lost 4 bases to trimming and J lost 2 bases; unmatched junction nucleotides: 6. CDR1 is SGHRS, CDR2 YFSETQ, per germline. The CDR3 loop spans 17 amino acids. In nucleotides, the CDR3 is TGCGCCAGCAGCCTAGGACTAGCGGGGGGATTCACAGATACGCAGTATTTT. This codes for CASSLGLAGGFTDTQYF. Based on the CDR3 plus reference TRBV5-1 and TRBJ2-3, the full variable domain is KAGVTQTPRYLIKTRGQQVTLSCSPISGHRSVSWYQQTPGQGLQFLFEYFSETQRNKGNFPGRFSGRQFSNSRSEMNVSTLELGDSALYLCASSLGLAGGFTDTQYFGPGTRLTVL.

The chain joins TRBV11-2 to TRBJ1-4, with D possibly being TRBD1 (5 bases). The CDR3 covers 15 residues. CDR1 and CDR2 from the germline V gene are SGHAT and FQNNGV. V was cut by 5 bases and J by 8 bases, with 18 bases left in between. CDR3 nucleotide sequence: TGTGCCAGCAGCCGACTTGGGGCAGGGTACGAAAAACTGTTTTTT. Amino acid sequence: CASSRLGAGYEKLFF.

V and J are TRBV7-9 and TRBJ1-1; D is ambiguous. V lost 3 bases to trimming and J lost 4 bases, with 9 bases between them. The CDR3 totals 13 residues. Germline V CDR1 and CDR2: SEHNR, FQNEAQ (reference sequence). CDR3 DNA sequence: TGTGCCAGCAGCTTTGAGACGGGCACTGAAGCTTTCTTT. Translation: CASSFETGTEAFF.

This clone appeared once. V and J are TRBV5-1 and TRBJ1-3, with a weak D call TRBD1 (6 bases). CDR1 is SGHRS and CDR2 is YFSETQ in the germline V gene. Trimming took 1 base from V and 1 from J, leaving 9 bases between them. The CDR3 consists of 15 residues. As DNA, the CDR3 is TGCGCCAGCAGCTTGACTCAGGGGTCTGGAAACACCATATATTTT. Encoded protein: CASSLTQGSGNTIYF.

The CDR3 DNA sequence: TGCAGCGTTGAATGGTCGGGAACTAGGGGGACCTACGAGCAGTACTTC. It codes for CSVEWSGTRGTYEQYF. The chain recombines TRBV29-1 with TRBJ2-7; a weak D match, TRBD1 (6 bases). V was trimmed by 2 bases and J by 2 bases, leaving 19 bases between them. The CDR3 is 16 amino acids. Germline lookup yields CDR1 SQVTM and CDR2 ANQGSEA.

This sequence joins TRBV6-5 and TRBJ2-7, with a possible D match to TRBD1 (5 bases). This CDR3 has 15 amino acids. Between the trimmed V and J ends, which lost 5 bases and 2 bases, there was a span of 16 bases. CDR1 is MNHEY and CDR2 is SVGAGI in the germline V gene. The CDR3 region is CASSIYSQGTYEQYF. CDR3 DNA: TGTGCCAGCAGTATCTATAGTCAGGGTACCTACGAGCAGTACTTC.

The chain links TRBV7-9 to TRBJ2-1; 8 nucleotides agree with TRBD2. CDR1 SEHNR and CDR2 FQNEAQ come from the germline V gene (reference sequence). The junction had 9 bases not matched to a gene; V was cut back by 5 bases and J by 3 bases. CDR3 length equals 16 residues. This chain's CDR3 is CASSPLSGSSYNEQFF. CDR3 sequence (DNA): TGTGCCAGCAGCCCCCTCAGCGGGAGTAGCTACAATGAGCAGTTCTTC. Looking up the rest from reference TRBV7-9 and TRBJ2-1 gives the full variable domain: DTGVSQNPRHKITKRGQNVTFRCDPISEHNRLYWYRQTLGQGPEFLTYFQNEAQLEKSRLLSDRFSAERPKGSFSTLEIQRTEQGDSAMYLCASSPLSGSSYNEQFFGPGTRLTVL.